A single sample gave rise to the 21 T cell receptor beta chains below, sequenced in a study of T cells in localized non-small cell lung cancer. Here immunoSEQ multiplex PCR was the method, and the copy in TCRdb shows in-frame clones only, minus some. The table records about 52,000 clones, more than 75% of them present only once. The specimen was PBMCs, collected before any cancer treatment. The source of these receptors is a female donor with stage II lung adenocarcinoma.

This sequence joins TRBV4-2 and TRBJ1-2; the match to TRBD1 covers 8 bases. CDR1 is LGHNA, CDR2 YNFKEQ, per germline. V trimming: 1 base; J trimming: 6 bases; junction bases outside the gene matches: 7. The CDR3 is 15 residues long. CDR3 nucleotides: TGTGCCAGCAGCCAAGGGAGACAGGGGAGACATGGCTACACCTTC. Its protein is CASSQGRQGRHGYTF.

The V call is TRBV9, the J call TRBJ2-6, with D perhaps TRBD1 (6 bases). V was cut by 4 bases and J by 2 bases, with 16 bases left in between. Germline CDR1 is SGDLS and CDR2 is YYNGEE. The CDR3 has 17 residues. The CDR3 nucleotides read TGTGCCAGCAGCCCGTTGACAGGTGGCACTGGGGCCAACGTCCTGACTTTC. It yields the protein CASSPLTGGTGANVLTF.

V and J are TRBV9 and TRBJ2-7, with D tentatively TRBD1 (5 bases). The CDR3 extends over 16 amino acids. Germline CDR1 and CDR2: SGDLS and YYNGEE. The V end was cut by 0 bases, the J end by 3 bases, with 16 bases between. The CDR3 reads CASSVASGWQGYEQYF. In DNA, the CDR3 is TGTGCCAGCAGCGTAGCCTCTGGGTGGCAGGGCTACGAGCAGTACTTC.

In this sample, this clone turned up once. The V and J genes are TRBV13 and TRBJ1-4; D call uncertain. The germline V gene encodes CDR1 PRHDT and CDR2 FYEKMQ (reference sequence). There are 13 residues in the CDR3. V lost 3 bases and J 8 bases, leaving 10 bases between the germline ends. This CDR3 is CASSFRGKEKLFF. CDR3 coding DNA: TGTGCCAGCAGCTTCCGAGGGAAAGAAAAACTGTTTTTT.

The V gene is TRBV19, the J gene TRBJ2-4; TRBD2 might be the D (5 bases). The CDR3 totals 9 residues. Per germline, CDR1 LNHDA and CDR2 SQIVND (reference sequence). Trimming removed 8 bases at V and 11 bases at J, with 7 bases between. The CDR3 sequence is CASGRVQYF. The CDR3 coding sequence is TGTGCCAGTGGGAGAGTTCAGTACTTC.

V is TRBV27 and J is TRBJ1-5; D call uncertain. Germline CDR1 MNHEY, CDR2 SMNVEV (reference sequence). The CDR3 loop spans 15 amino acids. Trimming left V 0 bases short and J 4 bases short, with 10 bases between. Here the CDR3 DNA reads TGTGCCAGCAGTTTATCCGGGCAGGCGAATCAGCCCCAGCATTTT. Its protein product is CASSLSGQANQPQHF.

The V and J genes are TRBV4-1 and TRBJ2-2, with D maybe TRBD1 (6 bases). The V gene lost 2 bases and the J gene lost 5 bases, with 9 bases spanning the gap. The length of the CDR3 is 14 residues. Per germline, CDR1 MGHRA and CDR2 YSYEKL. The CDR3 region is CASSQPGQTGELFF. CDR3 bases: TGCGCCAGCAGCCAACCTGGACAGACCGGGGAGCTGTTTTTT.

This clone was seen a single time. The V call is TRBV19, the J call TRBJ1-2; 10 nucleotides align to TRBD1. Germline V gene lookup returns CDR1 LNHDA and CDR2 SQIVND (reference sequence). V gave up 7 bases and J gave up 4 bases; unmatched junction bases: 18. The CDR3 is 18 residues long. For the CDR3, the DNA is TGTGCCAGTAACGGCTTTTTGGGGACAGGGGAAAGAAGCTATGGCTACACCTTC. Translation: CASNGFLGTGERSYGYTF.

CDR3: CASSESSSGTDRRAFF. CDR3 in DNA: TGCGCCAGCAGTGAGTCGAGTTCTGGGACAGATCGAAGAGCTTTCTTT. The V call is TRBV10-1, the J call TRBJ1-1, with 7 bases identical to TRBD1. CDR1 WNHNN and CDR2 SYGVQD come from the germline V gene (reference sequence). There are 16 residues in the CDR3. V lost 0 bases and J lost 10; bases outside the gene matches: 14.

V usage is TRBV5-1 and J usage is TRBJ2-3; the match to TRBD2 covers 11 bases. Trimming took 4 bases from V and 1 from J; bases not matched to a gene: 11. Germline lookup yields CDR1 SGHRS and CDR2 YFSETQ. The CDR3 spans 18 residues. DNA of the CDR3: TGCGCCAGCAGCCTGTCTTATAGCGGGGGGGGAGGCACAGATACGCAGTATTTT. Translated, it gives CASSLSYSGGGGTDTQYF.

CDR3 sequence (DNA): TGTGCCAGTAGTGGAGGGACAAACGATAATTCACCCCTCCACTTT. It codes for CASSGGTNDNSPLHF. The genes are TRBV19 and TRBJ1-6, with D possibly TRBD1 on 6 matching bases. Germline CDR1 reads LNHDA; CDR2 reads SQIVND (reference sequence). The CDR3 loop spans 15 amino acids. V shed 5 bases and J shed 5 bases, with 13 bases lying between them.

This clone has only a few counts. The CDR3 nucleotides are TGTGCCAGCAGTTACGTCCAGGGGCAGCCCCAGCATTTT. As protein: CASSYVQGQPQHF. The chain uses TRBV6-5 and TRBJ1-5; possibly TRBD1 for D (6 bases). Per germline, CDR1 MNHEY and CDR2 SVGAGI. The CDR3 extends over 13 amino acids. V gave up 2 bases and J gave up 7 bases, with 9 bases separating them.

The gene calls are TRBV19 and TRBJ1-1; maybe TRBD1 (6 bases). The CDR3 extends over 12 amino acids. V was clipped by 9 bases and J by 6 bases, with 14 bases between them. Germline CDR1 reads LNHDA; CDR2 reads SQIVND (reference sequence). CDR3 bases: TGTGCCAGCGGACCGGGACACCCTGAAGCTTTCTTT. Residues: CASGPGHPEAFF. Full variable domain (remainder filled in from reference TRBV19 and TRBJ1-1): DGGITQSPKYLFRKEGQNVTLSCEQNLNHDAMYWYRQDPGQGLRLIYYSQIVNDFQKGDIAEGYSVSREKKESFPLTVTSAQKNPTAFYLCASGPGHPEAFFGQGTRLTVV.

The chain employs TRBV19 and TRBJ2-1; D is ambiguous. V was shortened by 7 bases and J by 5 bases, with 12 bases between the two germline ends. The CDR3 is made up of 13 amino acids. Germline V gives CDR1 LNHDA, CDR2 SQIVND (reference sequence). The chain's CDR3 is CASKPPGNNEQFF. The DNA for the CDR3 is TGTGCCAGTAAACCCCCCGGAAACAATGAGCAGTTCTTC.

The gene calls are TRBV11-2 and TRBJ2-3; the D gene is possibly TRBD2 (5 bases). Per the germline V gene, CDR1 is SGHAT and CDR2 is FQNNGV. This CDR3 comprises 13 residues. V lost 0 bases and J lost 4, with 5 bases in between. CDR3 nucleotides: TGTGCCAGCAGCTTAGAGAGGGCAGATACGCAGTATTTT. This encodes CASSLERADTQYF.

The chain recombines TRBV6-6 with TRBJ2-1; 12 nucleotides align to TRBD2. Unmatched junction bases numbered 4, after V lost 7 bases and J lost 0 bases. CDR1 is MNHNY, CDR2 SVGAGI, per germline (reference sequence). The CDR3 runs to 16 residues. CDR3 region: CASNPSGGVSYNEQFF. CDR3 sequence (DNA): TGTGCCAGCAATCCTAGCGGGGGGGTCTCCTACAATGAGCAGTTCTTC.

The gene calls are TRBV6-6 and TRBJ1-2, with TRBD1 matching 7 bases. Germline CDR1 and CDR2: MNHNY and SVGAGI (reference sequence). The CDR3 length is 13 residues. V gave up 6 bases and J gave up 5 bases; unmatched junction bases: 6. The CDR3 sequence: CASRFTGQYGYTF. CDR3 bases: TGTGCCAGCAGATTCACGGGACAGTATGGCTACACCTTC.

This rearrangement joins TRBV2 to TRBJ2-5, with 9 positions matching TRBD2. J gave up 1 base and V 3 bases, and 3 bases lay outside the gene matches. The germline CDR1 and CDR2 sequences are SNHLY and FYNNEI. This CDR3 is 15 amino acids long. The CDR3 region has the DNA TGTGCCAGCAGTGACGGGCGGGGGGGCCAAGAGACCCAGTACTTC. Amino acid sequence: CASSDGRGGQETQYF.

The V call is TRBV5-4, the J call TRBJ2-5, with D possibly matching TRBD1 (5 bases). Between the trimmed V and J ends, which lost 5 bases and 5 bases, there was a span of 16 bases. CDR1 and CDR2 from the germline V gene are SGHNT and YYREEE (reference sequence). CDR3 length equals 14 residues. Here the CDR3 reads CASSTSRERETQYF. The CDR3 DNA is TGTGCCAGCAGTACCTCCAGGGAAAGGGAGACCCAGTACTTC.

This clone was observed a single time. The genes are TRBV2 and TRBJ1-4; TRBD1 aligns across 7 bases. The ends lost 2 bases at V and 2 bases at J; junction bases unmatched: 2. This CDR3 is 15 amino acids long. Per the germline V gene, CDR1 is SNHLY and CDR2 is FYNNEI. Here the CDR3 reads CASSEMGQTNEKLFF. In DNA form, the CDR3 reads TGTGCCAGCAGTGAAATGGGACAGACTAATGAAAAACTGTTTTTT.

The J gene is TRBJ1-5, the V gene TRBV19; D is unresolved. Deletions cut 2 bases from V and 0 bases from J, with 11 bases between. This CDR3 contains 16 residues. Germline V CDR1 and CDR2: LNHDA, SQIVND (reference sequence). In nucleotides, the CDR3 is TGTGCCAGTAGTATACTCAAGCCGCTTAGCAATCAGCCCCAGCATTTT. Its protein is CASSILKPLSNQPQHF.